The T cell receptor beta chain described here comes from a study of molecular identifiers for immune sequencing clone quantification. The use of previously described methods and listed TCR primers produced the bulk TCR libraries. TCRdb re-called the PCR reads with MiXCR, one entry per CDR3 protein. The table includes over 90,000 distinct CDR3 sequences, 30% to 35% detected once. This clonotype was counted only a few times. The CDR3 runs to 15 residues. The ends lost 5 bases at V and 7 bases at J; junction bases unmatched: 6. Germline V gives CDR1 PRHDT, CDR2 FYEKMQ (reference sequence). Material for sequencing was naive CD8+ T cells from blood, with Jurkat cell RNA spiked in. This sample's subset: FACS-sorted CD8+CD4-CCR7+CD45RA+ naive T cells. The V and J genes are TRBV13 and TRBJ2-7, with 15 bases aligning to TRBD2. This TCR was recovered from a human donor in good health. Some libraries in this study had Jurkat cell RNA spiked in. The CDR3 loop is CASSGGLAGGREQYF. CDR3 bases: TGTGCCAGCAGCGGGGGACTAGCGGGAGGACGGGAGCAGTACTTC.